The entry below gives a single TCR beta chain sequence along with its context. This clone was recorded once. This clone's antigen is unknown. No per-base quality is available; no much larger clone lies one base away. The time point label, read with the paper, signifies: baseline before first vaccination. The vaccinee samples were drawn from two UK trials, COV001 and COV002, one of which was a single-blind randomized controlled phase 2/3 trial testing AZD1222 (ChAdOx1 nCoV-19) in healthy adults. For TCRbeta chain sequencing, PBMC samples were collected from trial participants at day 0 and at day 28 after the second dose. The CDR3 regions of human TCRbeta chains were analyzed by immunosequencing. As for the original processing: TCRs in the repertoires were matched against a reference library of SARS-CoV-2-specific TCRs that had been generated with the MIRA antigen-specificity platform. Breadth meant the fraction of unique TCRs that were SARS-CoV-2-associated, whereas depth meant the fraction of total T cells that were SARS-CoV-2-associated. Using the MIRA data, each spike-specific TCR was assigned both to the spike region to which the TCR was reactive and to a CD4 or CD8 class. Log10-transformed breadth and depth values were compared by one-way ANOVA with Sidak's multiple comparisons tests. As stored in TCRdb, this immuneACCESS dataset retains in-frame rearrangements with V and J assigned. A fraction of the clones does not appear; measured against another copy, unresolved V genes explain less than half of the discrepancy, and the remainder lacks a known reason. The D gene and trimming were derived from the DNA, and the V and J assignments and clone size from that table. Here the sample has some 130,000 clones; approximately 85% occur a single time. Clones ranked in the top ten supply roughly 7.3% of the sample.

V loses 4 bases at its end and J loses 1 base; junction bases beyond the gene matches: 7. Looking up the germline V gene yields CDR1 SGDLS and CDR2 YYNGEE. The CDR3 has 16 amino acids, counting the end cysteine and phenylalanine. CDR3 DNA only is kept here, 48 bases in frame from base 1. The data were taken from a study of T cell responses to AZD1222 COVID-19 vaccine (dated by TCRdb to 2020 to 2023). For the study in its entirety: AZD1222 recipients given second doses at about 4 weeks or at about 12 weeks were pooled, since spike-specific TCR depth and breadth were not found to differ between the two schedules. TCR sequencing was performed for about 250 trial participants, of whom approximately 200 were given two doses of AZD1222 and around 25 were given two doses of MenACWY control vaccine. Enrollment into the trials was organized by age into subgroups of 18-55, 56-69 and 70-plus years, and those subgroups contained about 150, 27 and 61 TCR-sequenced participants, respectively.

General conclusions and limits of the study: Conclusions about previously exposed vaccinees were limited because only six AZD1222 recipients were SARS-CoV-2 seropositive at baseline. CD4 TCRs associated with the vaccine covered the entire spike protein, and the dominant responses were in regions 160-218 and 743-854. Participants were mostly white British, with more females than males. The authors suggested clonal diversity may have been underestimated. After two AZD1222 doses, spike-specific TCR breadth and depth were significantly higher than at day 0 and than in MenACWY recipients. Because no day 14 peak-response samples were available, repertoires were characterized only after the peak T cell response. Reportedly, almost half of the unique spike-specific TCRs recognized epitopes lying outside the regions that are mutated in the B.1.351 and B.1.1.7 variants. In the small 56-69-year group, the increase in depth fell short of significance, most likely because of low power.

This TCR was recovered from an adult in good health. Specimen: peripheral blood, collected on day 0 of AZD1222 vaccination. The chain employs TRBV9 and TRBJ2-2, and TRBD2 aligns with 7 junction nucleotides. The DNA reads TGTGCCAGCAGCCCCCGAGCGGGGCTGAACACCGGGGAGCTGTTTTTT. This translates into CASSPRAGLNTGELFF.